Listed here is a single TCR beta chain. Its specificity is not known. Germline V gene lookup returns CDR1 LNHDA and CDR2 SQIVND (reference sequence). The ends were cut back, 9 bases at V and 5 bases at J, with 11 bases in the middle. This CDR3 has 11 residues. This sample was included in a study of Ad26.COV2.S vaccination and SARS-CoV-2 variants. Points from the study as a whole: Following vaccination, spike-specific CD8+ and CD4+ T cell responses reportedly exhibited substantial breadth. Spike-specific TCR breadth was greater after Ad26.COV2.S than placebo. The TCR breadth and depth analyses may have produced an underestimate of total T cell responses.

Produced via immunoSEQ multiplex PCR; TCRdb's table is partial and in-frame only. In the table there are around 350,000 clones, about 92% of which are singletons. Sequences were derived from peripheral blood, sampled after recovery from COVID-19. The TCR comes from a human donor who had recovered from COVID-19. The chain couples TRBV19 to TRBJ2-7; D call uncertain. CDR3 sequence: CASSDGNEQYF. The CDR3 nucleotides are TGTGCCAGCTCCGATGGGAACGAGCAGTACTTC.